This is a list of T cell receptor beta chains from one sample in a study of blood T cell repertoires in COVID-19. Some clones are missing from TCRdb's copy, which holds only in-frame ones; the method was immunoSEQ multiplex PCR. The sample yields 130,000 to 150,000 clones, 81% seen once. The sequencing sample was made of peripheral blood. These receptors were taken from a human donor with acute or convalescent COVID-19. The donor label of this sample is uncertain. The CDR3 runs from the conserved cysteine through the conserved F or W. The D gene is left open where the match is weak. Not every row has a clone size; where given, it reads once, few, many or a size class.

V gene	clone size	D gene	J gene	CDR3 DNA	CDR3 protein
TRBV19	NA	TRBD2	TRBJ2-1	TGTGCCAGTAGCTCGAGCGGGGGGGCCTACAATGAGCAGTTCTTC	CASSSSGGAYNEQFF
TRBV5-1	NA	NA	TRBJ1-1	TGCGCCAGCAGCTTGTACAGTCCGAACACTGAAGCTTTCTTT	CASSLYSPNTEAFF
TRBV4-1	NA	NA	TRBJ2-3	TGCGCCAGCAGCAGTTTAGTCACAGATACGCAGTATTTT	CASSSLVTDTQYF
TRBV7-6	NA	TRBD1	TRBJ2-2	TGTGCCAGCAGCTTTACCGGGACAGCTAACACCGGGGAGCTGTTTTTT	CASSFTGTANTGELFF
TRBV6-6	NA	NA	TRBJ1-5	TGTGCCAGCAGTTTGGGAGGGGGAGGACAGCCCCAGCATTTT	CASSLGGGGQPQHF
TRBV27	once	NA	TRBJ2-7	TGTGCCAGCAGTCTTCAGAGGGGGTCCCCCTACGAGCAGTACTTC	CASSLQRGSPYEQYF
TRBV30	NA	TRBD1	TRBJ1-1	TGTGCCTGGAGTGGTTTTGGACAGGGGTCTGAAGCTTTCTTT	CAWSGFGQGSEAFF
TRBV12-5	NA	NA	TRBJ1-2	TGTGCTAGTGGTTTGAGTGGGGGGACCTATGGCTACACCTTC	CASGLSGGTYGYTF
TRBV7-9	NA	NA	TRBJ2-2	TGTGCCAGCAGCGTCGTCCGGGAGCTGTTTTTT	CASSVVRELFF
TRBV29-1	NA	TRBD2	TRBJ2-1	TGCAGCGTTGGCGGGGGGAATGAGCAGTTCTTC	CSVGGGNEQFF
TRBV27	NA	NA	TRBJ2-2	TGTGCCAGCAGTCCCCCGGGACACCCCGCCCCGAACACCGGGGAGCTGTTTTTT	CASSPPGHPAPNTGELFF
TRBV18	NA	NA	TRBJ1-1	TGTGCCAGCTCACCAAACCAGAAGATGAACACTGAAGCTTTCTTT	CASSPNQKMNTEAFF
TRBV7-2	NA	NA	TRBJ1-2	TGTGCCAGCAGCCGCCACCGACAGGATGGCTACACCTTC	CASSRHRQDGYTF
TRBV28	NA	TRBD1	TRBJ1-2	TGTGCCAGCAGTTCCGGGACAGGGGTAAATGGCTACACCTTC	CASSSGTGVNGYTF
TRBV11-2	NA	NA	TRBJ1-3	TGTGCCAGCAGCTCTTCCTCCCAGGACACCATATATTTT	CASSSSSQDTIYF
TRBV5-1	NA	NA	TRBJ2-1	TGCGCCAGCAGCTCTGACAGGCGCAATGAGCAGTTCTTC	CASSSDRRNEQFF
TRBV24-1	once	NA	TRBJ2-1	TGTGCCACCAGTGATTTCAGGCTTAATGAGCAGTTCTTC	CATSDFRLNEQFF
TRBV18	NA	NA	TRBJ2-3	TGTGCCAGCTCACCTTTCGGGAGCACAGATACGCAGTATTTT	CASSPFGSTDTQYF
TRBV30	NA	NA	TRBJ2-3	TGTGCCCTATCCCGGGGGATCACAGATACGCAGTATTTT	CALSRGITDTQYF
TRBV7-9	few	NA	TRBJ1-2	TGTGCCAGCAGCGAGAACTATGGCTACACCTTC	CASSENYGYTF
TRBV7-2	once	TRBD1	TRBJ2-1	TGTGCCAGCAGCAAGGGACAGGGGAACTACAATGAGCAGTTCTTC	CASSKGQGNYNEQFF
TRBV9	once	NA	TRBJ1-1	TGTGCCAGCAGCGGAGATGGGGACTCCGGACCCGGGAGCACTGAAGCTTTCTTT	CASSGDGDSGPGSTEAFF
TRBV9	NA	TRBD2	TRBJ2-7	TGTGCCAGCAGCCAAGGACTAGCGGCCACCTACGAGCAGTACTTC	CASSQGLAATYEQYF
TRBV10-1	NA	TRBD2	TRBJ2-5	TGCGCCAGCAGTTCCGGGACTAGTGGAGAGACCCAGTACTTC	CASSSGTSGETQYF
TRBV11-2	NA	NA	TRBJ2-1	TGTGCCAGCAGCTTAGGGATGGTACAGGGTAGATACAATGAGCAGTTCTTC	CASSLGMVQGRYNEQFF
TRBV2	NA	TRBD1	TRBJ1-5	TGTGCCAGCTGGGGCGGGACAGGGGGCCTGGGCAATCAGCCCCAGCATTTT	CASWGGTGGLGNQPQHF
TRBV30	NA	NA	TRBJ1-1	TGTGCCTGGAGTCCCCCCGGCAGGCAGAACACTGAAGCTTTCTTT	CAWSPPGRQNTEAFF
TRBV6-5	NA	TRBD1	TRBJ2-1	TGTGCCAGCAGTTACTCACAGGGGGCGATAAATGAGCAGTTCTTC	CASSYSQGAINEQFF
TRBV6-5	NA	NA	TRBJ1-3	TGTGCCAGTGAGACAGGTTCGACCGCTGGAAACACCATATATTTT	CASETGSTAGNTIYF
TRBV19	NA	NA	TRBJ1-3	TGTGCCAGTAGTATGAGCGGAAACACCATATATTTT	CASSMSGNTIYF
TRBV24-1	NA	TRBD2	TRBJ2-2	TGTGCCACCAGTGACGTGACTAGCGGGGCCTTCGGCACCGGGGAGCTGTTTTTT	CATSDVTSGAFGTGELFF
TRBV30	NA	TRBD2	TRBJ2-3	TGTGCCTGGAGTGTGACTAGCGGGGGGGATACGCAGTATTTT	CAWSVTSGGDTQYF
TRBV7-9	NA	NA	TRBJ1-1	TGTGCCAGCAGCCCCAGAGGGGGGGCTCCGGAAGCTTTCTTT	CASSPRGGAPEAFF
TRBV12-3/TRBV12-4	NA	NA	TRBJ1-1	TGTGCCAGCAGCCTCGGGACTAGCATTGCTTTCTTT	CASSLGTSIAFF
TRBV15	NA	NA	TRBJ2-1	TGTGCCACCAGCATTCGGGGGGCGGCCTACAATGAGCAGTTCTTC	CATSIRGAAYNEQFF
TRBV10-3	NA	TRBD1	TRBJ1-1	TGTGCCATCAGTAGACAGGGGCAGAACACTGAAGCTTTCTTT	CAISRQGQNTEAFF
TRBV9	NA	NA	TRBJ1-1	TGTGCCAGCAGCCTCCCCGGCTCAGGGGCCACTGAAGCTTTCTTT	CASSLPGSGATEAFF
TRBV5-1	many	TRBD1	TRBJ1-1	TGCGCCAGCAGCTTGAAAGGACAGGGGGCTTCTGAAGCTTTCTTT	CASSLKGQGASEAFF
TRBV11-2	NA	TRBD2	TRBJ2-1	TGTGCCAGCAGCTTAGTAGGGACTAGCGGGGGGGCAAATGAGCAGTTCTTC	CASSLVGTSGGANEQFF
TRBV19	NA	NA	TRBJ2-2	TGTGCCAGTAGTATGTCGTGGAGCAGGGCCAAAACCGGGGAGCTGTTTTTT	CASSMSWSRAKTGELFF
TRBV7-8	NA	TRBD1	TRBJ1-4	TGTGCCAGCAGCTTATTACCGGGACAGATAGCCTTTTTT	CASSLLPGQIAFF
TRBV7-8	NA	TRBD2	TRBJ2-1	TGTGCCAGCAGCTCCCGACTAGCGGGGGGGAACAATGAGCAGTTCTTC	CASSSRLAGGNNEQFF
TRBV2	once	TRBD1	TRBJ1-4	TGTGCCAGCAGTGACGGAGGACAGGGGGGAGAAAAACTGTTTTTT	CASSDGGQGGEKLFF
TRBV5-1	NA	NA	TRBJ2-2	TGCGCCAGCAGCTTGCAGGGGAACACCGGGGAGCTGTTTTTT	CASSLQGNTGELFF
TRBV27	NA	NA	TRBJ1-1	TGTGCCAGCTGGGCGGGGGGTCAGCAGAACACTGAAGCTTTCTTT	CASWAGGQQNTEAFF
TRBV7-9	NA	NA	TRBJ1-6	TGTGCCAGCAGATCCCGACGGACAAATTCACCCCTCCACTTT	CASRSRRTNSPLHF
TRBV4-2	NA	TRBD1	TRBJ2-1	TGTGCCAGCAGCTGGGGACAGGGGGTATACAATGAGCAGTTCTTC	CASSWGQGVYNEQFF
TRBV9	NA	TRBD1	TRBJ2-1	TGTGCCAGCAACCCGACAGGGGGCGACTACAATGAGCAGTTCTTC	CASNPTGGDYNEQFF
TRBV15	NA	NA	TRBJ1-3	TGTGCCACCAGCAGGGAAAACGAGGGAAGCCTCCTAGGAAACACCATATATTTT	CATSRENEGSLLGNTIYF
TRBV29-1	NA	NA	TRBJ1-5	TGCAGCGTCCTTAGCGAACTAAATCAGCCCCAGCATTTT	CSVLSELNQPQHF